The source of this TCR beta chain is a study of vaccination effects on CD4 cells after COVID-19. Study-level points and caveats: Clones from infection and from vaccination both contracted markedly late after vaccination.

ViraFEST used viral peptide pools to expand antigen-specific CD4+ T cells before sequencing. Culture proceeded for nine to eleven days, and CD4+ T cells were then isolated. The study found no prior SARS-CoV-2 infection in the vaccine recipients, who tested negative for nucleocapsid antibodies. The culture medium for 1.5 million to 2.5 million PBMC per well included roughly 9.2 IU/ml IL-2 and around 10 ug/ml peptides. Days 3 and 7 saw half the medium replaced with IL-2 medium. To note about this clone: Its antigen is still unknown.

Using immunoSEQ multiplex PCR, the repertoire was profiled, and TCRdb retains in-frame clones only, with some absent. The table has 30,000 to 45,000 clones, roughly 70% seen once. This TCR was recovered from a human donor who received a COVID-19 vaccine. The sample was CD4+ T cells from PBMCs cultured with SARS-CoV-2 spike peptides, taken before COVID-19 vaccination.

The CDR3 loop is CASSLRRGVPGQPSGANVLTF. The CDR3 bases are TGTGCCAGCAGTTTAAGGCGTGGGGTTCCGGGACAGCCCTCTGGGGCCAACGTCCTGACTTTC. The rearrangement links TRBV27 to TRBJ2-6; 7 nucleotides align to TRBD1. Germline lookup yields CDR1 MNHEY and CDR2 SMNVEV (reference sequence). V shed 2 bases, J shed 0 bases, and the junction held 16 bases outside the gene matches. This CDR3 has 21 amino acids.